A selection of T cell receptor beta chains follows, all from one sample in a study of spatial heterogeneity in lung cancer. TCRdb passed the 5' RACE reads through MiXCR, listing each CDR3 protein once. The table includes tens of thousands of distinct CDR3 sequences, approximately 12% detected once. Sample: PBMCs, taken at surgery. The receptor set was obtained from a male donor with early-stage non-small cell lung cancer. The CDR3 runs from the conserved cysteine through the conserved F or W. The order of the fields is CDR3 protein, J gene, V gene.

CDR3aa: CSATDIRSNQPQHF; j_gene: TRBJ1-5; v_gene: TRBV20-1
CDR3aa: CASSEADRVAESNTGELFF; j_gene: TRBJ2-2; v_gene: TRBV2
CDR3aa: CAIKAGALSTDTQYF; j_gene: TRBJ2-3; v_gene: TRBV10-3
CDR3aa: CAWSPGTANSPLHF; j_gene: TRBJ1-6; v_gene: TRBV30
CDR3aa: CASSTDASLPYF; j_gene: TRBJ2-4; v_gene: TRBV7-2
CDR3aa: CASSPGQANTGELFF; j_gene: TRBJ2-2; v_gene: TRBV5-1
CDR3aa: CASSQEEDFYGYTF; j_gene: TRBJ1-2; v_gene: TRBV4-3
CDR3aa: CASSDGAGNTIYF; j_gene: TRBJ1-3; v_gene: TRBV25-1
CDR3aa: CASSPIGGAGNQPQHF; j_gene: TRBJ1-5; v_gene: TRBV12-3/TRBV12-4
CDR3aa: CASSLGTGPSGANVLTF; j_gene: TRBJ2-6; v_gene: TRBV28
CDR3aa: CASSRSQNYGYTF; j_gene: TRBJ1-2; v_gene: TRBV6-5
CDR3aa: CASSLVSTGQLFF; j_gene: TRBJ2-2; v_gene: TRBV7-9
CDR3aa: CSAKRDRLNQPQHF; j_gene: TRBJ1-5; v_gene: TRBV20-1
CDR3aa: CAWSVTGQETQYF; j_gene: TRBJ2-5; v_gene: TRBV30
CDR3aa: CSVRDPGELFF; j_gene: TRBJ2-2; v_gene: TRBV20-1
CDR3aa: CASSKSFSQGYTF; j_gene: TRBJ1-2; v_gene: TRBV6-2/TRBV6-3
CDR3aa: CASSSTTLGTGGNGYTF; j_gene: TRBJ1-2; v_gene: TRBV13
CDR3aa: CSARSGHMNSPLHF; j_gene: TRBJ1-6; v_gene: TRBV20-1
CDR3aa: CASSLGDIQQETQYF; j_gene: TRBJ2-5; v_gene: TRBV7-8
CDR3aa: CASSFTGTSPGELFF; j_gene: TRBJ2-2; v_gene: TRBV6-2/TRBV6-3
CDR3aa: CASSVGLANEQFF; j_gene: TRBJ2-1; v_gene: TRBV9
CDR3aa: CASSGGQGNQETQYF; j_gene: TRBJ2-5; v_gene: TRBV6-2/TRBV6-3